The clone carrying this TCR beta chain was observed once. What it binds is unknown. These data belong to a study of human thymus T cells. Study findings and constraints: It looked as if thymic and blood repertoires used V and J genes in a biased way. Related work showed strongly overlapping thymic repertoires across unrelated individuals.

Libraries were prepared by immunoSEQ multiplex PCR; TCRdb keeps only in-frame clonotypes and omits some of them. The sample has some 72,000 clones, around 96% seen once. Resected material from corrective heart surgery provided the thymus tissue analysed. Those donating were healthy Finnish infants in corrective surgery for congenital heart defects. The CDR3 runs to 17 residues. The V end lost 3 bases, the J end lost 0 bases, and 15 bases lay between the germline ends. In germline, CDR1 is SGHVS, CDR2 FQNEAQ. V usage is TRBV7-8 and J usage is TRBJ2-4; perhaps D is TRBD1 or TRBD2 (6 bases each). Sequences were obtained from thymus tissue. The sequence was collected from a boy under two years old with a congenital heart defect but otherwise immunologically healthy. The CDR3 here is CASSFEGGLTAKNIQYF. The CDR3 DNA reads as TGTGCCAGCAGCTTCGAAGGGGGGCTTACAGCCAAAAACATTCAGTACTTC.